The clone carrying this T cell receptor beta chain has a count of ten or more. Time point in this sample: pre-sensitization, week 0. Treatment of the sample: therapeutic diphenylcyclopropenone sensitization with weekly scalp DPC. The source of the sample is a study of human T cells and chemical hapten exposure. The CDR3 sequence is 15 residues long. V was clipped by 2 bases and J by 3 bases; unmatched bases: 5. Each CDR3 protein is one row after TCRdb ran MiXCR on the RACE reads. The profile shows some 90,000 distinct CDR3 sequences, 7.5% to 9.5% of them singletons. The source is a man aged 40-49 years with alopecia areata. Some clones in this sample may be carry-over from other donors' samples. The material was whole blood, obtained in connection with sensitization to the hapten diphenylcyclopropenone (DPC). The rearrangement links TRBV12-3 or TRBV12-4 to TRBJ2-3; 7 positions agree with TRBD1. This chain's CDR3 is CASSLSAGGTDTQYF. The CDR3 bases are TGTGCCAGCAGTTTATCGGCAGGGGGAACAGATACGCAGTATTTT.